These 14 T cell receptor beta chains were all obtained from the same sample, sequenced in a study of CD8+ T cells in alopecia areata. RNA extraction was followed by reverse transcription into cDNA, which acted as the sequencing template. TCRdb keeps only in-frame clones here, not all; method: immunoSEQ multiplex PCR. This table holds about 180,000 clones, about 70% found once. The sample was CD8+ T cells sorted from blood, taken at week 0. These receptors all stem from a human donor with alopecia areata.

The CDR3: CAWSSLPGQGNTEAFF. CDR3 nucleotide sequence: TGTGCCTGGAGTTCCCTACCGGGACAGGGGAACACTGAAGCTTTCTTT. The chain uses TRBV30 and TRBJ1-1, with 9 bases lining up with TRBD1. Germline values: CDR1 GTSNPN, CDR2 SVGIG (reference sequence). The CDR3 length is 16 residues. V shed 2 bases and J 1 base; nucleotides not matched to a gene: 8.

The chain joins TRBV2 to TRBJ2-1; maybe TRBD1 (6 bases). Per the germline V gene, CDR1 is SNHLY and CDR2 is FYNNEI. Trimming cost V 7 bases and J 15 bases, with 13 bases left between them. The CDR3 is made up of 10 amino acids. CDR3 nucleotide sequence: TGTGCCAGCATGGGACATACTTTGTTCTTC. Translating gives CASMGHTLFF.

The chain is built from TRBV27 and TRBJ2-7, with D perhaps TRBD1 or TRBD2 (5 bases each). V dropped 6 bases and J dropped 5 bases, with 11 bases sitting between them. Germline CDR1 reads MNHEY; CDR2 reads SMNVEV (reference sequence). The CDR3 has 12 amino acids. CDR3 in DNA: TGTGCCAGCAGCCTTGGGGGTGACGAGCAGTACTTC. It yields the protein CASSLGGDEQYF.

This chain joins TRBV9 and TRBJ1-2, with D possibly TRBD1 on 5 matching bases. This CDR3 region has 15 residues. V was pared by 0 bases and J by 6 bases, with 15 bases between. The V gene's germline CDR1 is SGDLS and CDR2 YYNGEE. CDR3 coding DNA: TGTGCCAGCAGCGTAGCTGGTAGAGGGGTTGATGGCTACACCTTC. Translated: CASSVAGRGVDGYTF.

This clone was recorded a few times. The gene calls are TRBV4-1 and TRBJ2-7; TRBD1 or TRBD2 may be the D gene (5 bases each). Trimming shortened V by 1 base and J by 0 bases, and 22 bases separated the two germline ends. Germline V CDR1 and CDR2: MGHRA, YSYEKL. CDR3 length: 19 residues. The CDR3 DNA reads as TGCGCCAGCAGCCAAGTGGCACCACCCCAGGGAGCCCCCTCCTACGAGCAGTACTTC. It yields the protein CASSQVAPPQGAPSYEQYF.

This chain links TRBV27 with TRBJ2-2, with TRBD2 matching 9 bases. V lost 4 bases, J lost 4 bases, and 10 bases stayed unmatched. Germline V gives CDR1 MNHEY, CDR2 SMNVEV (reference sequence). The CDR3 contains 17 residues. The CDR3 protein is CASSYNSGGPVTGELFF. The DNA for the CDR3 is TGTGCCAGCAGTTACAATAGCGGGGGCCCCGTCACCGGGGAGCTGTTTTTT.

This chain joins TRBV13 and TRBJ1-4; 10 bases fit TRBD1. This CDR3 is built from 14 residues. V shed 5 bases and J 7 bases; nucleotides not matched to a gene: 4. Germline assignment: CDR1 PRHDT and CDR2 FYEKMQ (reference sequence). The CDR3 nucleotides are TGTGCCAGCAGCCGCCGGGACAGGGGTGAAAAACTGTTTTTT. Translated, it gives CASSRRDRGEKLFF.

V gene TRBV4-1 combines with J gene TRBJ2-3; the D gene could be TRBD1 or TRBD2 (6 bases each). Germline lookup yields CDR1 MGHRA and CDR2 YSYEKL. V dropped 4 bases and J dropped 4 bases, with 18 bases sitting between them. The CDR3 length is 16 residues. The CDR3 loop is CASSPMWGARSDTQYF. The CDR3 region has the DNA TGCGCCAGCAGCCCAATGTGGGGGGCGAGATCAGATACGCAGTATTTT.

The chain is built from TRBV7-9 and TRBJ1-2, with 7 bases fitting TRBD1. The CDR3 length is 16 residues. V was clipped by 2 bases and J by 2 bases; unmatched bases: 8. Germline CDR1 and CDR2: SEHNR and FQNEAQ (reference sequence). DNA of the CDR3: TGTGCCAGCAGCTTAAGCGGGGCAGGGGGGAACTATGGCTACACCTTC. As protein: CASSLSGAGGNYGYTF. The full variable domain, its missing parts supplied by reference TRBV7-9 and TRBJ1-2, is DTGVSQNPRHKITKRGQNVTFRCDPISEHNRLYWYRQTLGQGPEFLTYFQNEAQLEKSRLLSDRFSAERPKGSFSTLEIQRTEQGDSAMYLCASSLSGAGGNYGYTFGSGTRLTVV.

This clone was recorded once. The chain couples TRBV27 to TRBJ2-3; TRBD1 aligns across 9 bases. Germline V gene lookup returns CDR1 MNHEY and CDR2 SMNVEV (reference sequence). After removal of 6 bases from V and 2 bases from J, the junction contained 6 bases not matched to a gene. This CDR3 comprises 15 residues. The chain's CDR3 is CASSYRDRDTDTQYF. Written as DNA, the CDR3 is TGTGCCAGCAGCTACCGGGACAGGGACACAGATACGCAGTATTTT.

The chain uses TRBV5-6 and TRBJ1-1; D ambiguous. The germline CDR1 and CDR2 sequences are SGHDT and YYEEEE. The CDR3 is 15 amino acids. Trimming stripped 0 bases from V and 6 bases from J, with 15 bases between. As DNA, the CDR3 is TGTGCCAGCAGCTTGGATGGGTTAATAGTCGCTGAAGCTTTCTTT. It is translated as CASSLDGLIVAEAFF. Drawing the rest from reference TRBV5-6 and TRBJ1-1, the complete variable domain is DAGVTQSPTHLIKTRGQQVTLRCSPKSGHDTVSWYQQALGQGPQFIFQYYEEEERQRGNFPDRFSGHQFPNYSSELNVNALLLGDSALYLCASSLDGLIVAEAFFGQGTRLTVV.

The chain has TRBV5-1 and TRBJ2-5, with D hard to call. V was shortened by 4 bases and J by 5 bases, with 24 bases between the two germline ends. The CDR3 covers 17 residues. CDR1 is SGHRS, CDR2 YFSETQ, per germline. The CDR3 here is CASSLRARWTLTETQYF. The CDR3 DNA sequence: TGCGCCAGCAGCCTCCGAGCTCGTTGGACGCTGACGGAGACCCAGTACTTC.

This clone was picked up a small number of times. The V call is TRBV5-6, the J call TRBJ2-7, with a weak D call TRBD2 (5 bases). The CDR3 spans 12 residues. In germline, CDR1 is SGHDT, CDR2 YYEEEE. Trimming removed 4 bases at V and 7 bases at J, with 12 bases between. Here the CDR3 DNA reads TGTGCCAGCAGCGTAGGAGGCGGGGAGCAGTACTTC. Its translation is CASSVGGGEQYF. The full variable domain, rest sourced from reference TRBV5-6 and TRBJ2-7, is DAGVTQSPTHLIKTRGQQVTLRCSPKSGHDTVSWYQQALGQGPQFIFQYYEEEERQRGNFPDRFSGHQFPNYSSELNVNALLLGDSALYLCASSVGGGEQYFGPGTRLTVT.

This clone was detected only a few times. V gene TRBV30 combines with J gene TRBJ2-5, with 9 bases matching TRBD1. The V and J ends lost 2 bases and 4 bases, in that order; junction bases with no gene match: 5. The CDR3 totals 14 residues. CDR1 is GTSNPN and CDR2 is SVGIG in the germline V gene (reference sequence). In DNA, the CDR3 is TGTGCCTGGAGTCCCGGGACAGGGAGAGAGACCCAGTACTTC. It translates to CAWSPGTGRETQYF. The whole variable domain, filled in from reference TRBV30 and TRBJ2-5, reads SQTIHQWPATLVQPVGSPLSLECTVEGTSNPNLYWYRQAAGRGLQLLFYSVGIGQISSEVPQNLSASRPQDRQFILSSKKLLLSDSGFYLCAWSPGTGRETQYFGPGTRLLVL.